This T cell receptor beta chain was obtained from a study of blood T cells in healthy people across ages (dated by TCRdb to 2014 to 2015). About the study as a whole: In model experiments, template switching captured roughly one uniquely barcoded TCR beta cDNA molecule for every two T cells. Four age groups were formed from the donors: young (average 16 years), middle-aged (approximately 41), aged (approximately 60) and long-lived (about 75). Using the same blood draw, the study looked at two additional independent replicas of 1 million unique cDNA reads for two donors, one aged 18 to 30 and the other aged 80 or older. The study measured age-related changes in TCR beta repertoire diversity using deep sequencing normalized with unique cDNA molecular identifiers. To avoid experimental bias, donors of different ages were spread randomly across the sequencing lanes.

Study-level results and caveats: A strong correlation was found between observed TCR beta diversity and the percentage of naive T cells measured by flow cytometry. Because profiling used bulk unsorted PBMCs, naive and antigen-experienced compartments could not be compared conclusively. Estimates of total diversity based on one million sequenced T cells were considered lower bounds and underestimates. Observed TCR beta diversity per million T cells fell roughly linearly with age, and a significant reduction was already apparent by age approximately 40. Compared with the aged group, the long-lived group had more naive CD4+ T cells, fewer expanded clones and increased TCR diversity, suggesting age selection. The CMV infection status of donors was not known, potentially confounding age-related changes in expanded clonotypes.

Its CDR3 holds 12 amino acids, cysteine through phenylalanine. The retained sequence is limited to the CDR3, 36 bases, with the frame set at the first base. Trimming costs V 4 bases and J 3 bases, and their ends lie 9 bases apart. CDR1 and CDR2, per the germline V gene, are SQVTM and ANQGSEA. This clonotype was seen only a few times. What this receptor recognizes is not known. No much larger clonotype is one base removed from it; base qualities were not supplied. The receptor library was made with 5' RACE. Sequenced on an Illumina HiSeq 2500. The second PCR ran for about 7 to 11 cycles and used a J-beta primer mix along with a sample-barcoded 5' primer. Each TCR beta cDNA molecule received a unique molecular identifier from a template-switch 5' adaptor carrying 12 random nucleotides. Each sample yielded at least 2.5 million CDR3-containing paired-end reads. All of the RNA was converted into first-strand cDNA using the Mint cDNA synthesis kit, with a TRBC-specific oligonucleotide serving as the primer. All cDNA was treated with uracil-DNA glycosylase and then went through a first 18-cycle PCR with the universal primers M1SS and BC2_uni_R. The published analysis was carried out like this. For normalization, 1 million high-quality reads were randomly selected from each sample, with every read carrying a distinct molecular identifier. Reads sharing molecular identifiers were discarded rather than binned into consensus sequences. MiTCR, with a Q25 quality threshold and the strictest error-elimination algorithm, was used for CDR3 identification, clonotype clustering and error correction. A nonparametric unseen species model using Euler transformation provided a lower-bound estimate of total TCR beta diversity. The raw public data were reprocessed by TCRdb itself: fastp quality trimming at Q25, MiXCR clonotype calling, in-frame beta chains only. Here each entry gathers all rows of one CDR3 protein and keeps the most common genes and DNA. Here the V and J calls rest on TCRdb's processing, not on the authors' analysis. The sample contains 540,000 or so distinct CDR3 sequences, 25% to 30% of them found a single time. Around 18% of the sample lies in the top ten.

The donors were some 39 Caucasian individuals from Russia, aged roughly 6 to 90 years, who were systemically healthy. Each donor gave ten milliliters of peripheral blood, drawn into EDTA-treated Vacutainer tubes. PBMCs were isolated by Ficoll-Paque density-gradient centrifugation, with at least 7 million obtained per sample. Total RNA was extracted from PBMCs with Trizol reagent, with at least 5 micrograms obtained per sample. For every donor, an aliquot of PBMCs went through flow cytometry to measure the percentages of naive CD45RAhigh/CD27high T cells. Material: blood. The receptor was isolated from a woman aged 70-85 years in good health. This chain joins TRBV29-1 to TRBJ1-1, and the D gene may be TRBD1, 5 bases matching. The nucleotide sequence is given as TGCAGCGTTGGGTCGGGGGACACTGAAGCTTTCTTT. This gives the protein CSVGSGDTEAFF.